This T cell receptor beta chain was profiled in a study of OX40 agonist ivuxolimab in advanced cancers. As for the study in general: Partial responses were seen in three patients, one with hepatocellular carcinoma and two with cutaneous melanoma.

TCRdb's copy holds only in-frame clones and misses some; the assay was immunoSEQ multiplex PCR. The data contain tens of thousands of clones, 88% of them singletons. The CDR3 is 12 residues long. Per germline, CDR1 SGHDN and CDR2 FVKESK. V lost 3 bases and J 7 bases, leaving 9 bases between the germline ends. This clone was observed a single time. The receptor's source is an adult with an advanced solid tumor such as melanoma, head and neck, liver or kidney cancer. V and J are TRBV14 and TRBJ2-5; possibly TRBD1 for D (6 bases). The specimen was CD4+ or CD8+ T cells sorted from blood, collected in a trial of the OX40 agonist ivuxolimab. Written as DNA, the CDR3 is TGTGCCAGCAGCCATTTGGGGGCGACCCAGTACTTC. This translates into CASSHLGATQYF.